This T cell receptor (beta chain) came from a study of CD8+CD57+ T cells in acquired aplastic anemia. For the study at large: 3.2 ug was the average amount of DNA from sorted CD4+ and CD8+ cells.

It was patients with CD8+CD57+ cell expansion by flow cytometry who were chosen for sequencing. Severe acquired aplastic anemia was present in all patients. All patients were therapy-naive when blood was sampled. Study conclusions and caveats: In CD8+ cells, Simpson's diversity showed no significant difference between patients and controls.

Profiling that covered TCR beta VDJ and CDR3 relied on genomic DNA as its template. TCRdb independently ran MiXCR on the reads; one entry per CDR3 protein. The data show about 180,000 distinct CDR3 sequences, roughly 65% seen once. V shed 0 bases, J shed 4 bases, and the junction held 15 bases outside the gene matches. CDR1 and CDR2 from the germline V gene are SEHNR and FQNEAQ (reference sequence). CDR3 size: 18 residues. Turning to this clonotype: No antigen is known for it.

Sequenced material: sorted CD4+, CD8+, or CD8+CD57+ T cells (not recorded which) from PBMCs. The sequence derives from a human donor with aplastic anemia. The chain links TRBV7-9 to TRBJ2-7, with 7 bases fitting TRBD1. Here the CDR3 reads CASSLAVFTGDEGYEQYF. The CDR3 DNA is TGTGCCAGCAGCTTAGCGGTCTTTACAGGGGATGAGGGGTACGAGCAGTACTTC.